This T cell receptor beta chain was sequenced for a study of blood T cells in healthy people across ages. This clonotype was observed a handful of times. With a J-beta primer mix and a sample-barcoded 5' primer, a second PCR ran 7 to 11 cycles. Researchers report that a template-switch adaptor with 12 random nucleotides tagged each cDNA molecule. TCRdb used MiXCR to reprocess the 5' RACE reads, holding one entry per CDR3 protein. The sample has under 950,000 distinct CDR3 sequences; around a fifth are singletons. Trimming took 5 bases from V and 7 from J, leaving 14 bases between them. This CDR3 has 14 residues. Germline assignment: CDR1 SGHAT and CDR2 FQDESV (reference sequence).

The chain has TRBV11-1 and TRBJ1-4; D is undetermined. Sequencing was performed on blood. The sequence came from a man between 65 and 79 years old in good health. The CDR3 DNA follows: TGTGCCAGCAGCCCAGGACCCGGAAGTGAAAAACTGTTTTTT. This encodes CASSPGPGSEKLFF.